The 18 T cell receptor beta chains given below trace back to one sample, sequenced in a study of CXCR3-negative and CXCR3-positive naive CD8 T cells. Carrying UMI labels, the TRB cDNA libraries were prepared through 5' RACE. For each CDR3 protein, TCRdb gives one entry from its re-call of the 5' RACE reads, without DNA. Across about 6,200 distinct CDR3 sequences, the top ten clones capture around 1.3% of the sample. The study, taken as a whole, reports: Naive cells positive for CXCR3 carried more hydrophobic TRB CDR3s than CXCR3-negative ones.

Their specific antigens are unknown. Sequencing was carried out using naive CXCR3+ CD8+ T cells from blood. Subset specified: CD45RO-CCR7+CD27+CD95- naive CD8+ T cells expressing CXCR3 (TNR3+). These receptors were collected from a human donor in good health. Some clones in this sample may be carry-over from other donors' samples.

In terms of frequency, this clonotype is medium-sized. The V and J genes are TRBV29-1 and TRBJ2-3. Germline CDR1 and CDR2: SQVTM and ANQGSEA. The CDR3 totals 11 residues. The CDR3 spells CSVEREKGQYF.

V and J are TRBV18 and TRBJ1-1. Looked up from germline, CDR1 is KGHSH and CDR2 is LQKENI. The CDR3 sequence is 15 residues long. CDR3 sequence reads: CASSPPVSRNTEAFF.

According to its frequency, this clonotype is medium-sized. The chain is built from TRBV4-1 and TRBJ1-1; TCRdb's D gene call, TRBD1, goes unchecked for lack of DNA. Germline-derived CDR1 and CDR2 are MGHRA and YSYEKL. This CDR3 is built from 13 residues. The CDR3 region is CASSQVQGAPAFF.

This chain connects TRBV28 to TRBJ2-1; TCRdb proposes TRBD2, but this gene call is untestable without DNA. The CDR3 length is 14 residues. CDR1 MDHEN and CDR2 SYDVKM come from the germline V gene. The chain's CDR3 is CASSLPGLNNEQFF.

V and J are TRBV14 and TRBJ2-1. CDR1 is SGHDN and CDR2 is FVKESK in the germline V gene. The CDR3 runs to 15 residues. CDR3 in amino acids: CASSQDPSGYNEQFF.

Measured by frequency, this clonotype is medium-sized (0.01 to 0.1%). The chain has TRBV12-3 or TRBV12-4 and TRBJ2-7; TCRdb names TRBD1, which stays unverified in the absence of DNA. This CDR3 region has 15 residues. Here the CDR3 reads CASSSFLALLSEQYF.

This chain uses TRBV6-5 with TRBJ2-1; as DNA is missing, the TRBD2 call by TCRdb cannot be tested. Germline-derived CDR1 and CDR2 are MNHEY and SVGAGI. This CDR3 has 15 residues. This CDR3 reads CASSYSLAGGGEQFF.

The rearrangement joins TRBV2 to TRBJ2-2; TCRdb proposes TRBD2, but this gene call is untestable without DNA. The CDR3 contains 16 residues. The germline V gene has CDR1 SNHLY and CDR2 FYNNEI. The chain's CDR3 is CASSGVRLAAPGSCFF.

The V and J genes are TRBV9 and TRBJ1-1; the D call from TCRdb, TRBD1, cannot be confirmed without DNA. Germline CDR1 SGDLS, CDR2 YYNGEE. The CDR3 totals 13 residues. The CDR3 loop reads CASAEGGHTEAFF.

The chain has TRBV9 and TRBJ1-5; the TRBD1 assignment by TCRdb is unverifiable without DNA. Per the germline V gene, CDR1 is SGDLS and CDR2 is YYNGEE. This CDR3 has 15 amino acids. CDR3 sequence: CASSLGGGVNQPQHF.

This clonotype is deemed medium-sized (0.01 to 0.1%) by its frequency. This CDR3 reads CATSDRGSQTYNEQFF. This chain connects TRBV24-1 to TRBJ2-1; TCRdb lists TRBD1, though no DNA is available to test this call. Germline loops: CDR1 KGHDR, CDR2 SFDVKD. The CDR3 runs to 16 residues.

This clonotype is medium-sized by frequency. The chain employs TRBV2 and TRBJ2-6; TCRdb's assignment of TRBD1 cannot be checked, as there is no DNA. The CDR3 covers 15 residues. Germline CDR1 reads SNHLY; CDR2 reads FYNNEI. The CDR3 reads CASEGTGSGANVLTF.

The chain combines TRBV5-1 with TRBJ2-1; the D call from TCRdb, TRBD2, cannot be confirmed without DNA. Germline loops: CDR1 SGHRS, CDR2 YFSETQ. This CDR3 region has 20 residues. The CDR3 here is CASSLATTSLLAGPYNEQFF. The full variable domain, its missing parts supplied by reference TRBV5-1 and TRBJ2-1, is KAGVTQTPRYLIKTRGQQVTLSCSPISGHRSVSWYQQTPGQGLQFLFEYFSETQRNKGNFPGRFSGRQFSNSRSEMNVSTLELGDSALYLCASSLATTSLLAGPYNEQFFGPGTRLTVL.

J is TRBJ2-1 and V is TRBV27; TCRdb's assignment of TRBD1 cannot be checked, as there is no DNA. The CDR3 length is 14 residues. Germline assignment: CDR1 MNHEY and CDR2 SMNVEV (reference sequence). The CDR3: CASSLARAENEQFF.

V gene TRBV6-1 combines with J gene TRBJ2-1; TCRdb's D call, TRBD2, is unchecked because there is no DNA. The germline gives CDR1 MNHNS, CDR2 SASEGT. This CDR3 spans 17 amino acids. The CDR3 reads CASGVGWRASSYNEQFF.

The genes are TRBV5-6 and TRBJ2-5. Germline V gives CDR1 SGHDT, CDR2 YYEEEE. CDR3 length equals 13 residues. CDR3 sequence reads: CASSLVVEETQYF.

Judged by frequency, this clonotype is medium-sized. The rearrangement joins TRBV7-9 to TRBJ2-7; absent DNA, TCRdb's TRBD2 call cannot be checked. This CDR3 is built from 14 residues. Per germline, CDR1 SEHNR and CDR2 FQNEAQ (reference sequence). CDR3 in amino acids: CASSPGLLSYEQYF.

Frequency places this clonotype as medium-sized. This chain uses TRBV20-1 with TRBJ2-7; as DNA is missing, the TRBD1 call by TCRdb cannot be tested. The CDR3 length is 15 residues. CDR1 and CDR2 from the germline V gene are DFQATT and SNEGSKA (reference sequence). The CDR3 region is CSADSGTHVTYEQYF.